Listed below are T cell receptor beta chains from one sample, sequenced in a study of shared clonotypes between healthy human individuals. Generated by immunoSEQ multiplex PCR, the TCRdb table keeps only in-frame clones and is missing some. The repertoire holds approximately 1.5 million clones, with 97% to 99% as singletons. What was sequenced was naive CD4+ T cells sorted from blood. Receptors were obtained from a young man in good health. The CDR3 runs from the conserved cysteine through the conserved F or W. The D gene is left open where the match is weak. Clone size appears in some rows only: once, few, many, or a class for an expanded clone.

>TRBV28|.|TRBJ2-3|.
CAISPGGEGTDTQYF
TGTGCCATCAGCCCCGGGGGAGAGGGCACAGATACGCAGTATTTT
>TRBV19|.|TRBJ2-1|.
CASSIRLSRNEQFF
TGTGCCAGTAGTATACGGCTTTCACGGAATGAGCAGTTCTTC
>TRBV11-2|.|TRBJ2-1|.
CASSSLRTRSSYNEQFF
TGTGCCAGCAGCTCTCTAAGGACCAGGAGCTCCTACAATGAGCAGTTCTTC
>TRBV11-2|.|TRBJ2-7|.
CASSLGPAVGDEQYF
TGTGCCAGCAGCTTAGGCCCCGCAGTCGGGGACGAGCAGTACTTC
>TRBV5-1|.|TRBJ2-5|TRBD2
CASSSHEVAGLQETQYF
TGCGCCAGCAGCTCCCACGAAGTAGCGGGGCTCCAAGAGACCCAGTACTTC
>TRBV5-1|.|TRBJ2-5|TRBD1
CASSLGQGGETQYF
TGCGCCAGCAGCTTAGGACAGGGCGGAGAGACCCAGTACTTC
>TRBV7-2|.|TRBJ2-5|.
CASSLRPQVGGTQYF
TGTGCCAGCAGCCTCCGGCCACAGGTGGGAGGGACCCAGTACTTC
>TRBV4-1|.|TRBJ2-7|TRBD2
CASSQGGLAGFNPYEQYF
TGCGCCAGCAGCCAAGGGGGACTAGCGGGTTTTAATCCCTACGAGCAGTACTTC
>TRBV19|.|TRBJ2-3|TRBD1
CASSYFWTGVIDTQYF
TGTGCCAGTAGTTATTTTTGGACAGGGGTCATAGATACGCAGTATTTT
>TRBV5-1|.|TRBJ2-5|TRBD1
CASSTRDSLQETQYF
TGCGCCAGCAGCACCCGGGACAGCCTTCAAGAGACCCAGTACTTC
>TRBV7-2|.|TRBJ1-1|.
CASSPRSLGTLAFF
TGTGCCAGCAGCCCCCGGTCCCTAGGGACTTTAGCTTTCTTT
>TRBV9|.|TRBJ2-5|TRBD2
CASSVTPGLAGFDETQYF
TGTGCCAGCAGCGTAACCCCCGGACTAGCGGGATTCGACGAGACCCAGTACTTC
>TRBV2|.|TRBJ1-1|.
CASSRDTPNTEAFF
TGTGCCAGCAGTAGGGACACCCCGAACACTGAAGCTTTCTTT
>TRBV11-2|.|TRBJ2-2|.
CASNSASRSTGELFF
TGTGCCAGCAACAGCGCGTCGAGGAGTACCGGGGAGCTGTTTTTT
>TRBV11-3|.|TRBJ2-5|TRBD1
CASSLRQGLVETQYF
TGTGCCAGCAGCCTTCGACAGGGGCTCGTGGAGACCCAGTACTTC
>TRBV5-4|.|TRBJ1-2|.
CASSLPHGYNYGYTF
TGTGCCAGCAGCTTGCCCCACGGTTATAACTATGGCTACACCTTC
>TRBV5-4|.|TRBJ2-7|TRBD1
CASSPGQNYEQYF
TGTGCCAGCAGCCCGGGACAGAATTACGAGCAGTACTTC
>TRBV11-2|.|TRBJ2-3|TRBD2
CASRAIAGLSTDTQYF
TGTGCCAGCAGAGCGATAGCGGGACTTAGCACAGATACGCAGTATTTT
>TRBV4-2|once|TRBJ2-7|TRBD1
CASSAGTGSYEQYF
TGTGCCAGCAGCGCCGGGACAGGGTCCTACGAGCAGTACTTC
>TRBV30|once|TRBJ1-1|.
CAQTGQMNTEAFF
TGTGCTCAAACGGGGCAGATGAACACTGAAGCTTTCTTT
>TRBV18|.|TRBJ2-2|.
CASSPYGTVNTGELFF
TGTGCCAGCTCACCGTACGGGACGGTGAACACCGGGGAGCTGTTTTTT
>TRBV6-5|.|TRBJ2-1|.
CASSYILAGQDNEQFF
TGTGCCAGCAGTTACATCCTAGCGGGACAGGACAATGAGCAGTTCTTC
>TRBV5-4|.|TRBJ1-1|TRBD1
CASSSPGQGGIANTEAFF
TGTGCCAGCAGCTCCCCGGGACAGGGAGGAATCGCTAACACTGAAGCTTTCTTT
>TRBV5-1|.|TRBJ1-2|.
CASGDPYGYTF
TGCGCCAGCGGGGACCCATATGGCTACACCTTC
>TRBV7-9|once|TRBJ2-2|TRBD2
CASSTLAGFVIYAGELFF
TGTGCCAGCAGCACACTAGCGGGTTTCGTAATTTACGCCGGGGAGCTGTTTTTT
>TRBV7-2|.|TRBJ2-3|TRBD1
CASSARTGVNTQYF
TGTGCCAGCAGCGCACGGACAGGGGTTAATACGCAGTATTTT
>TRBV2|.|TRBJ1-1|.
CASTSNRDTEAFF
TGTGCCAGCACCTCGAACCGCGACACTGAAGCTTTCTTT
>TRBV28|.|TRBJ2-1|TRBD2
CASLVAGAYNEQFF
TGTGCCAGCCTTGTGGCGGGAGCCTACAATGAGCAGTTCTTC
>TRBV5-1|.|TRBJ1-1|.
CASSLDTSGYTEAFF
TGCGCCAGCAGCTTGGACACCTCGGGATACACTGAAGCTTTCTTT
>TRBV27|.|TRBJ2-7|.
CASSFSDVTNEQYF
TGTGCCAGCAGTTTCTCTGACGTGACCAACGAGCAGTACTTC
>TRBV11-3|.|TRBJ2-3|.
CASSLGVVTDTQYF
TGTGCCAGCAGCTTAGGCGTAGTCACAGATACGCAGTATTTT
>TRBV7-9|.|TRBJ1-2|.
CASSSEFGGGYTF
TGTGCCAGCAGCTCCGAATTTGGTGGTGGCTACACCTTC
>TRBV9|.|TRBJ2-2|.
CASSVNRRNTGELFF
TGTGCCAGCAGCGTAAATAGAAGGAACACCGGGGAGCTGTTTTTT
>TRBV5-5|.|TRBJ2-1|.
CASSLDPRSSYNEQFF
TGTGCCAGCAGCTTGGACCCACGGAGCTCCTACAATGAGCAGTTCTTC
>TRBV25-1|once|TRBJ1-2|.
CASSEYRPADGYTF
TGTGCCAGCAGTGAATATCGGCCGGCTGATGGCTACACCTTC
>TRBV7-2|.|TRBJ2-3|TRBD2
CASSNGLAADTQYF
TGTGCCAGCAGCAACGGACTAGCGGCAGATACGCAGTATTTT
>TRBV5-1|.|TRBJ2-5|TRBD2
CASSLGGTSQETQYF
TGCGCCAGCAGCTTGGGGGGGACTAGCCAAGAGACCCAGTACTTC
>TRBV9|.|TRBJ2-7|.
CASSNGVGYEQYF
TGTGCCAGCAGCAACGGGGTTGGGTACGAGCAGTACTTC
>TRBV7-3|.|TRBJ2-2|.
CASTLGRGQATGELFF
TGTGCCAGCACCCTAGGGAGGGGACAAGCCACCGGGGAGCTGTTTTTT
>TRBV5-1|.|TRBJ2-2|TRBD1
CASSLMGQGPGELFF
TGCGCCAGCAGCTTGATGGGACAGGGGCCCGGGGAGCTGTTTTTT
>TRBV19|.|TRBJ2-1|TRBD2
CASSIVRGLAGNNEQFF
TGTGCCAGTAGTATAGTTCGGGGACTAGCGGGCAACAATGAGCAGTTCTTC
>TRBV10-3|.|TRBJ1-5|TRBD1
CAISETGGGNQPQHF
TGTGCCATCAGTGAAACAGGGGGGGGCAATCAGCCCCAGCATTTT
>TRBV27|.|TRBJ2-7|TRBD2
CASSPTSVNYEQYF
TGTGCCAGCAGTCCCACTAGCGTAAACTACGAGCAGTACTTC
>TRBV11-2|.|TRBJ2-7|TRBD1
CASSLMGQFAYEQYF
TGTGCCAGCAGCTTAATGGGACAGTTTGCCTACGAGCAGTACTTC
>TRBV18|.|TRBJ2-7|TRBD1
CASSPGTGGFEQYF
TGTGCCAGCTCACCGGGGACAGGGGGGTTCGAGCAGTACTTC
>TRBV7-2|once|TRBJ2-1|TRBD2
CASSAGTTHYNEQFF
TGTGCCAGCAGCGCCGGGACTACTCACTACAATGAGCAGTTCTTC
>TRBV6-5|.|TRBJ2-1|.
CASIRNNEQFF
TGTGCCAGCATAAGAAACAATGAGCAGTTCTTC
>TRBV10-3|.|TRBJ1-1|.
CAISGTDRRYMNTEAFF
TGTGCCATCAGTGGGACCGACAGGAGATATATGAACACTGAAGCTTTCTTT
>TRBV6-5|.|TRBJ2-3|.
CASSYSGLSVNTQYF
TGTGCCAGCAGTTACTCGGGTCTTAGCGTGAATACGCAGTATTTT
>TRBV30|.|TRBJ1-4|.
CAWTPHPDEKLFF
TGTGCCTGGACCCCTCATCCGGATGAAAAACTGTTTTTT
>TRBV5-8|.|TRBJ1-2|.
CASSSPGRYGYTF
TGTGCCAGCAGCTCTCCGGGGCGCTATGGCTACACCTTC
>TRBV4-1|.|TRBJ2-7|TRBD1
CASSQFTGVYEQYF
TGCGCCAGCAGCCAATTTACAGGGGTATACGAGCAGTACTTC
>TRBV2|.|TRBJ2-5|TRBD1
CASGPGGVETQYF
TGTGCCAGCGGTCCAGGGGGCGTTGAGACCCAGTACTTC
>TRBV28|once|TRBJ2-7|TRBD2
CASSSSAGGPSGLYEQYF
TGTGCCAGCAGCTCCTCGGCCGGTGGCCCTAGCGGACTCTACGAGCAGTACTTC
>TRBV11-1|.|TRBJ2-7|.
CASSLDNSYEQYF
TGTGCCAGCAGCTTGGACAACTCCTACGAGCAGTACTTC
>TRBV7-2|once|TRBJ2-3|.
CASSLASGAFPTDTQYF
TGTGCCAGCAGCTTAGCTTCGGGGGCATTCCCCACAGATACGCAGTATTTT
>TRBV5-6|.|TRBJ1-2|TRBD1
CASSLLGQENYGYTF
TGTGCCAGCAGCTTGTTGGGACAGGAGAACTATGGCTACACCTTC
>TRBV9|.|TRBJ2-7|TRBD2
CASSPGLAGTYEQYF
TGTGCCAGCAGCCCGGGACTAGCGGGTACCTACGAGCAGTACTTC
>TRBV7-3|.|TRBJ2-1|TRBD2
CASSLSGGLPYNEQFF
TGTGCCAGCAGCTTAAGTGGGGGACTACCCTACAATGAGCAGTTCTTC